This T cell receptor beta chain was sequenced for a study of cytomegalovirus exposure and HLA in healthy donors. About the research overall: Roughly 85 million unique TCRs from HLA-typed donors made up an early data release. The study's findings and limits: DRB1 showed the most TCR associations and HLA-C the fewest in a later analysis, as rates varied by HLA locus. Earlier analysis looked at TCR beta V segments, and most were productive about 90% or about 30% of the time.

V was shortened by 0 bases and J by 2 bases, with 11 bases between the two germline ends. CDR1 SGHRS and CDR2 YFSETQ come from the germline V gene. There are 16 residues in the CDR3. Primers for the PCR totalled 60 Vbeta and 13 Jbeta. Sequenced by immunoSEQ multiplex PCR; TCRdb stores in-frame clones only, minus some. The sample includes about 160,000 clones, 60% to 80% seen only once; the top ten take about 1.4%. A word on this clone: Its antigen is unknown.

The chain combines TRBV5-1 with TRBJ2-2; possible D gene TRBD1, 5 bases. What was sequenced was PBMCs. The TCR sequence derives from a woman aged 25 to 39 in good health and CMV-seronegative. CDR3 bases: TGCGCCAGCAGCTTGGAGCAGGGTGGAAACACCGGGGAGCTGTTTTTT. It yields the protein CASSLEQGGNTGELFF.